This T cell receptor (beta chain) was documented in a study of blood T cell repertoires in COVID-19. Per the study methods: For nucleated cells, counts were estimated from reference gene primer amplification. Sequenced by immunoSEQ multiplex PCR; TCRdb stores in-frame clones only, minus some. That table is the source of V, J and clone size, and D and trimming were worked out from the DNA. This sample yields 250,000 to 350,000 clones, of which more than 90% are seen a single time; about 18% belongs to the top ten. The CDR3 extends over 14 amino acids. V was clipped by 2 bases and J by 2 bases, with 9 bases between them. The germline V gene encodes CDR1 SNHLY and CDR2 FYNNEI. This study enrolled people aged 18 to 89 from roughly 24 US geographic areas. Researchers sorted participants into cohorts using their self-reported clinical history.

The source of this sequence is a woman aged 25 to 39 who had recovered from COVID-19. The chain is built from TRBV2 and TRBJ1-2; D uncertain. Sequenced: PBMCs or T cells enriched from blood (not recorded which). The DNA of the CDR3 is TGTGCCAGCAGTGAAAATACACTAAACTATGGCTACACCTTC. This codes for CASSENTLNYGYTF.